This T cell receptor beta chain derives from a study of blood T cell repertoires in COVID-19. Study-level information: Samples representing acute and convalescent COVID-19 were sourced from the United States, Italy and Spain.

J gave up 3 bases and V 6 bases, and 7 bases lay outside the gene matches. Germline CDR1 is SGHTA and CDR2 is FQGNSA. The CDR3 extends over 15 amino acids. Here immunoSEQ multiplex PCR was the method, and the copy in TCRdb shows in-frame clones only, minus some. The sample has roughly 250,000 clones, approximately 87% seen once. Sequencing was done on a sample of peripheral blood. The sequence was obtained from a human donor in a cohort sampled during active COVID-19. The rearrangement joins TRBV7-2 to TRBJ2-1; 8 bases line up with TRBD1. Here the CDR3 DNA reads TGTGCCAGCAGGCAGACAGGGGCGCTCTACAATGAGCAGTTCTTC. Translated: CASRQTGALYNEQFF.